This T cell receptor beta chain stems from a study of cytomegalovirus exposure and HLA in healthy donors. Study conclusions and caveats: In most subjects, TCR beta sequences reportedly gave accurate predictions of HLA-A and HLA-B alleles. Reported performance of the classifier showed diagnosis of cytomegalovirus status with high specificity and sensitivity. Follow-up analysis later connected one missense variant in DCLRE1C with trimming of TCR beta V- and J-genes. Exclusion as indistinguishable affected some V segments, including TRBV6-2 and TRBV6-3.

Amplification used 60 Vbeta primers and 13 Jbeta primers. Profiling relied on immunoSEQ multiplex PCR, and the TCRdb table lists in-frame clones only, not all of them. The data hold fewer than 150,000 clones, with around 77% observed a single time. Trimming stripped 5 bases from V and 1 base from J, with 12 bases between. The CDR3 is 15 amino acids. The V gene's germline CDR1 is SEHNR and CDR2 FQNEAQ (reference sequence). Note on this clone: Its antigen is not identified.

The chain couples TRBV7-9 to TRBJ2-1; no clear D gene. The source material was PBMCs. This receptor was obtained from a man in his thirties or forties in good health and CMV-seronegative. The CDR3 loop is CASSPIPRSYNEQFF. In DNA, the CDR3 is TGTGCCAGCAGCCCAATACCCAGGTCCTACAATGAGCAGTTCTTC.